This T cell receptor (beta chain) originates from a study of blood T cell repertoires in COVID-19 (TCRdb year 2020). Background for the entire study: The collaborator samples originated in the United States, Italy and Spain and spanned the acute and convalescent phases of COVID-19. The material from the prospective study consisted of cDNA or gDNA derived from T cells, B-cell-depleted T cells, or PBMCs. Subjects who had been exposed to COVID-19, were actively infected with it, or had recovered from it provided the deeply sampled blood TCRbeta repertoires that made up the dataset. The repertoires were made available in a free public database intended to serve as a resource for research on the immune response to SARS-CoV-2. Samples were obtained from the ongoing ImmuneRACE study (first 160 participants) and from 950 to 1,500 subjects provided by 6 global collaborators. A de-identified subject ID, COVID-19 status, age in years and sex were almost always included in the sample metadata. Where HLA class I and class II types were available, the types were taken from metadata supplied by the sample provider, not from assay-based typing. Broader findings and caveats from the paper: The amount of clinical and demographic metadata varied by source and participant and was provided uncurated.

The CDR1 and CDR2 encoded by the germline V gene (reference sequence) are MNHEY and SMNVEV. V and J lose 0 bases and 7 bases, and a span of 6 bases separates them. From the cysteine up to the phenylalanine, the CDR3 has a length of 13 residues. Just CDR3 DNA is preserved here, 39 bases in frame from base 1. TCRbeta CDR3 regions were amplified from genomic DNA using the immunoSEQ Assay, a bias-controlled multiplex PCR. As for how the authors treated the data: The number of nucleated cells in each sample was estimated by amplification of reference gene primers within the assay. To quantify the absolute abundance of each unique TCRbeta CDR3 rearrangement, sequence reads were collapsed and filtered. For each sample, productive Simpson clonality was calculated as the square root of Simpson's diversity index over productive rearrangements. TCRdb retrieved this table from immuneACCESS and kept in-frame rearrangements only. Not all clones are present; in checked studies, unresolved V genes account for under half, and no reason is known for the remainder. V, J and clone size are taken as reported in that table, and D and trimming were inferred from the DNA itself. Recorded for this sample are some 240,000 clones; roughly 88% of them occurred a single time. Of the sample, about 1.4% falls within the top ten clones.

On this clone itself: Its antigen is still unknown. Base qualities are not provided; no much larger clone lies one nucleotide away.

Samples from volunteer blood donors who had recovered from COVID-19 were contributed by a second Seattle source. Each collaborating institution followed its own protocols to collect whole blood in K2EDTA tubes. Collaborator samples were shipped for TCRbeta analysis as frozen whole blood, isolated PBMCs, or DNA extracted from either sample type. Sequenced sample: peripheral blood. The TCR sequence derives from a woman aged 40 to 49 who had recovered from COVID-19. The rearrangement combines TRBV27 with TRBJ2-2; the D gene cannot be resolved reliably. The CDR3 is CASSLSLFGELFF. DNA sequence: TGTGCCAGCAGTTTATCCTTATTCGGGGAGCTGTTTTTT.